Below, 18 T cell receptor beta chains from the same sample are listed, as sequenced in a study of regulatory T cells in long-lasting Graves disease. Libraries of TCR beta came from iRepertoire HTBI primers plus Arm-PCR of CDR3 regions. TCRdb processed the multiplex PCR reads anew with MiXCR; each CDR3 protein has one entry. The table has approximately 440,000 distinct CDR3 sequences, roughly a quarter seen once; the top ten hold roughly 30%. Time point of the sample: persistent/refractory GD, antithyroid drugs over 5 years with positive TRAb. PBMC-extracted RNA yielded the TCR library. This specimen was peripheral blood mononuclear cells (PBMCs), taken when the disease was refractory, from a patient treated with antithyroid drugs. Source of these receptors: a female donor with Graves disease.

This clonotype showed up many times. The chain couples TRBV2 to TRBJ2-2; 12 nucleotides match TRBD2. The CDR3 sequence is 14 residues long. Trimming removed 5 bases from V and 7 bases from J; junction bases left unmatched: 2. The germline CDR1 and CDR2 sequences are SNHLY and FYNNEI. The DNA of the CDR3 is TGTGCCAGCAGTAGACTAGCGGGAGACGGGGAGCTGTTTTTT. This codes for CASSRLAGDGELFF.

This clonotype occurred many times. The chain recombines TRBV28 with TRBJ1-2, with a possible D match to TRBD1 (6 bases). Germline-derived CDR1 and CDR2 are MDHEN and SYDVKM. The germline V and J ends were trimmed by 6 bases and 2 bases, with 10 bases remaining between them. The CDR3 runs to 13 residues. CDR3 nucleotides: TGTGCCAGCAGCGCGGGACAAAACTATGGCTACACCTTC. Amino acid sequence: CASSAGQNYGYTF.

This chain uses TRBV6-4 with TRBJ2-2; 9 bases map to TRBD1. Germline-derived CDR1 and CDR2 are MRHNA and SNTAGT. The J segment lost 6 bases and the V segment lost 2 bases, leaving 7 bases of the junction unmatched. The CDR3 is 16 amino acids. The CDR3: CASSDGNRGRPGELFF. The DNA of the CDR3 is TGTGCCAGCAGTGACGGTAACAGGGGGCGCCCCGGGGAGCTGTTTTTT.

A few counts support this clonotype. The chain couples TRBV5-1 to TRBJ1-1, with 10 bases aligning to TRBD1. Germline CDR1 and CDR2: SGHRS and YFSETQ. V gave up 0 bases and J gave up 8 bases; unmatched junction bases: 7. The CDR3 totals 15 residues. The chain's CDR3 is CASSLVGTGEQEAFF. The CDR3 nucleotides read TGCGCCAGCAGCTTGGTAGGGACAGGGGAGCAAGAAGCTTTCTTT.

This clonotype was counted a few times. This chain uses TRBV27 with TRBJ1-1; no firm D call. The CDR3 is 13 residues long. Germline V CDR1 and CDR2: MNHEY, SMNVEV (reference sequence). Trimming shortened V by 3 bases and J by 8 bases, and 13 bases separated the two germline ends. The CDR3 here is CASSLDSGSEAFF. The CDR3 DNA is TGTGCCAGCAGTTTGGATAGCGGTTCGGAAGCTTTCTTT.

Worth noting for this clonotype: Possible read error: a much larger clone is one base away. This rearrangement joins TRBV20-1 to TRBJ2-7; TRBD2 agrees at 11 bases. The V gene's germline CDR1 is DFQATT and CDR2 SNEGSKA (reference sequence). The V gene end was trimmed by 4 bases and the J gene end by 4 bases; junction bases not matched to a gene: 12. The CDR3 has 16 amino acids. The CDR3 spells CSAKILAGVAPYEQYF. CDR3 sequence (DNA): TGCAGTGCTAAAATACTAGCGGGAGTGGCCCCATACGAGCAGTACTTC.

The genes are TRBV20-1 and TRBJ1-5, with 7 bases aligning to TRBD1. Trimming removed 6 bases from V and 0 bases from J; junction bases left unmatched: 2. CDR1 is DFQATT and CDR2 is SNEGSKA in the germline V gene (reference sequence). The CDR3 is 13 residues long. The CDR3 spells CSARDSSNQPQHF. CDR3 DNA sequence: TGCAGTGCCCGGGACAGTAGCAATCAGCCCCAGCATTTT.

The genes are TRBV28 and TRBJ1-1; D perhaps matches TRBD1 (5 bases). Germline CDR1 and CDR2: MDHEN and SYDVKM. Trimming shortened V by 4 bases and J by 4 bases, and 16 bases separated the two germline ends. This CDR3 is 15 amino acids long. CDR3 sequence (DNA): TGTGCCAGCAGTTCCCCGCCCCCCGGGGGCACTGAAGCTTTCTTT. Protein product: CASSSPPPGGTEAFF. The complete variable domain, with remaining parts taken from reference TRBV28 and TRBJ1-1, reads DVKVTQSSRYLVKRTGEKVFLECVQDMDHENMFWYRQDPGLGLRLIYFSYDVKMKEKGDIPEGYSVSREKKERFSLILESASTNQTSMYLCASSSPPPGGTEAFFGQGTRLTVV.

The V and J genes are TRBV20-1 and TRBJ2-7; 7 positions agree with TRBD1. Losses at the gene ends were 6 bases for V and 4 bases for J; bases not matched to a gene: 21. In germline, CDR1 is DFQATT, CDR2 SNEGSKA (reference sequence). The CDR3 is 17 amino acids. The CDR3 DNA sequence: TGCAGTGCCTCCGGGGTTCAGACAGGGAAGGCTTTTTACGAGCAGTACTTC. This sequence encodes CSASGVQTGKAFYEQYF.

V is TRBV29-1 and J is TRBJ2-1, with TRBD2 identical over 9 bases. From germline, CDR1 is SQVTM and CDR2 ANQGSEA. The ends lost 3 bases at V and 5 bases at J; junction bases unmatched: 5. The CDR3 is 14 amino acids. For the CDR3, the DNA is TGCAGCGTTGAGGCTAGCGGGACCGACAATGAGCAGTTCTTC. As protein: CSVEASGTDNEQFF.

This chain uses TRBV12-3 or TRBV12-4 with TRBJ2-2, with D maybe TRBD2 (7 bases). The CDR3 totals 16 residues. V lost 6 bases, J lost 6 bases, and 20 bases lay in between. CDR3 DNA sequence: TGTGCCAGCAGACCAGGGGTAGCGGGTTGGGCCGGGGAGCTGTTTTTT. It is translated as CASRPGVAGWAGELFF.

A few counts support this clonotype. The rearrangement joins TRBV19 to TRBJ2-5, with D hard to call. Between the trimmed V and J ends, which lost 0 bases and 3 bases, there was a span of 11 bases. Germline assignment: CDR1 LNHDA and CDR2 SQIVND (reference sequence). CDR3 length: 15 amino acids. The CDR3 here is CASSIDQRFKETQYF. The CDR3 coding sequence is TGTGCCAGTAGTATAGATCAGCGCTTTAAAGAGACCCAGTACTTC.

This chain connects TRBV5-1 to TRBJ1-1, with 11 bases aligning to TRBD1. Germline V gene lookup returns CDR1 SGHRS and CDR2 YFSETQ. V shed 0 bases and J 5 bases; nucleotides not matched to a gene: 6. CDR3 length: 16 residues. DNA for the CDR3: TGCGCCAGCAGCTTGGACGGACAGGGGGCATATACTGAAGCTTTCTTT. Translation: CASSLDGQGAYTEAFF.

The DNA of the CDR3 is TGTGCCAGCAGTCTAACCGGGACTAGTTATCTGTGGGAGCAGTACTTC. It codes for CASSLTGTSYLWEQYF. V gene TRBV27 combines with J gene TRBJ2-7; 8 bases match TRBD2. CDR1 is MNHEY, CDR2 SMNVEV, per germline (reference sequence). The CDR3 is 16 residues long. V shed 5 bases and J 7 bases; nucleotides not matched to a gene: 16.

This clonotype was detected ten times or more. This chain joins TRBV5-6 and TRBJ2-5; 8 bases agree with TRBD2. The CDR3 loop spans 17 amino acids. V gave up 0 bases and J gave up 4 bases; unmatched junction bases: 11. Germline CDR1 SGHDT, CDR2 YYEEEE. The CDR3 region is CASSLEKGLGRGETQYF. In nucleotides, the CDR3 is TGTGCCAGCAGCTTGGAGAAGGGACTAGGGAGGGGAGAGACCCAGTACTTC.

This rearrangement joins TRBV7-7 to TRBJ2-2, with 9 bases matching TRBD2. The CDR3 totals 16 residues. The germline V gene encodes CDR1 SSHAT and CDR2 FNYEAQ (reference sequence). V was pared by 5 bases and J by 7 bases, with 11 bases of the junction left unmatched. In DNA, the CDR3 is TGTGCCAGCAGCCCCGGACTAGCGTCGGGGGGCGGGGAGCTGTTTTTT. Its translation: CASSPGLASGGGELFF.

This clonotype has a handful of counts. The chain combines TRBV6-1 with TRBJ1-5; possibly TRBD1 for D (5 bases). V was pared by 1 base and J by 5 bases, with 12 bases between. The germline V gene has CDR1 MNHNS and CDR2 SASEGT. This CDR3 is built from 15 residues. For the CDR3, the DNA is TGTGCCAGCAGTGAAGGCAGGGTCCCGGATCAGCCCCAGCATTTT. As protein: CASSEGRVPDQPQHF.

This clonotype has just a few counts. The junction differs from germline at one of its ends, possibly a read error. This chain connects TRBV28 to TRBJ1-2; possible D gene TRBD1, 5 bases. CDR1 and CDR2 (germline): MDHEN, SYDVKM. The CDR3 loop spans 16 amino acids. The DNA of the CDR3 is TGTGCCAGCAGTTCCCCCCTGGGGGGAGAGTCTCGTGGCTACGCCTTC. Translation: CASSSPLGGESRGYAF.